This entry lists 13 T cell receptor beta chains sequenced from one sample in a study of cytomegalovirus exposure and HLA in healthy donors. Vbeta (60) and Jbeta (13) primers were used in the PCR. Only in-frame clones appear in the TCRdb table, and some are missing; sequencing was by immunoSEQ multiplex PCR. The sample includes 150,000 to 200,000 clones, more than 75% of them seen just once. The sample taken for sequencing was PBMCs. Receptor source: a woman in her late teens or twenties in good health and CMV-seronegative.

This clone was observed a single time. J is TRBJ2-5 and V is TRBV1; TRBD2 is the table's D call, not checked against the DNA. TRBV1 is an annotated pseudogene. The CDR3 is 16 amino acids. Written as DNA, the CDR3 is TGCACCAGCCCTCGTGATAGCGGGGGGACACAAGAGACCCAGTACTTC. Translating gives CTSPRDSGGTQETQYF.

This chain uses TRBV7-9 with TRBJ1-2, with unresolved D. Trimming cost V 4 bases and J 6 bases, with 21 bases left between them. CDR1 SEHNR and CDR2 FQNEAQ come from the germline V gene (reference sequence). The CDR3 is 16 amino acids. CDR3 amino acids: CASSSPSGSAAHGYTF. CDR3 bases: TGTGCCAGCAGCTCCCCTTCTGGCAGCGCAGCCCATGGCTACACCTTC.

This rearrangement joins TRBV4-1 to TRBJ1-6, with 8 bases lining up with TRBD1. Germline CDR1 and CDR2: MGHRA and YSYEKL. V trimming: 1 base; J trimming: 14 bases; junction bases outside the gene matches: 10. This CDR3 region has 15 residues. Here the CDR3 reads CASSQGGQALGALHF. The DNA of the CDR3 is TGCGCCAGCAGCCAAGGGGGACAGGCCTTGGGGGCCCTCCACTTT.

The chain employs TRBV2 and TRBJ1-2; 10 bases are shared with TRBD1. V was pared by 5 bases and J by 5 bases, with 8 bases of the junction left unmatched. CDR1 is SNHLY and CDR2 is FYNNEI in the germline V gene. The CDR3 is made up of 15 amino acids. The CDR3 protein is CASSRDRGWGYGYTF. The DNA of the CDR3 is TGTGCCAGCAGTAGGGACAGGGGCTGGGGTTATGGCTACACCTTC.

Worth noting for this clone: The junction departs from the called germline gene at one end, perhaps through a read error. Other DNA sequences in the sample encode the same CDR3. The chain joins TRBV5-1 to TRBJ1-4, with 9 bases matching TRBD1. The CDR3 runs 16 residues. Germline loops: CDR1 SGHRS, CDR2 YFSETQ. The CDR3 here is CASSPDRGTTNEKLFF. In DNA, the CDR3 is TGCGCCAGCAGCCCGGACAGGGGTACAACTAATGAAAAGCTGTTTTTT.

V and J are TRBV4-2 and TRBJ2-1; perhaps TRBD1 as D (6 bases). CDR1 LGHNA and CDR2 YNFKEQ come from the germline V gene. V was clipped by 0 bases and J by 7 bases, with 10 bases between them. The CDR3 consists of 14 residues. This CDR3 reads CASSQDRGGNEQFF. CDR3 bases: TGTGCCAGCAGCCAAGATAGAGGGGGAAATGAGCAGTTCTTC.

The J gene is TRBJ2-7, the V gene TRBV27; D may be TRBD1 (5 bases). The germline V gene has CDR1 MNHEY and CDR2 SMNVEV (reference sequence). CDR3 length: 16 amino acids. V lost 7 bases to trimming and J lost 2 bases, with 21 bases between them. This CDR3 is CASTPSGQVSTYEQYF. Written as DNA, the CDR3 is TGTGCCAGCACCCCCTCAGGGCAGGTCTCCACCTACGAGCAGTACTTC.

As to this clone: One end of the junction fails to match germline, which may point to a read error. Within the sample, other DNA sequences also encode this same CDR3. CDR3 protein: CASHLGRGSGETQYF. The CDR3 DNA reads as TGCGCCAGCCACCTAGGACGGGGGTCGGGAGAGACCCAGTACTTC. V and J are TRBV13 and TRBJ2-5, with a tentative D call TRBD2 (6 bases). Germline CDR1 and CDR2: PRHDT and FYEKMQ (reference sequence). The CDR3 has 15 residues.

This clone came up once. This chain links TRBV28 with TRBJ1-5; D is uncertain. With 2 bases removed from V and 6 bases from J, the gap between germline ends came to 11 bases. Per the germline V gene, CDR1 is MDHEN and CDR2 is SYDVKM. The CDR3 spans 14 residues. In nucleotides, the CDR3 is TGTGCCAGCAGTTTAGGAGGAGGCGCTCAGCCCCAGCATTTT. This sequence encodes CASSLGGGAQPQHF.

Only a few counts were recorded for this clone. J is TRBJ1-1 and V is TRBV27; tentative D call: TRBD1 (5 bases). Germline loops: CDR1 MNHEY, CDR2 SMNVEV (reference sequence). The CDR3 runs 14 residues. Trimming stripped 6 bases from V and 6 bases from J, with 17 bases between. In nucleotides, the CDR3 is TGTGCCAGCAGCAGCGGGGGTACCCGCCCTGAAGCTTTCTTT. Encoded protein: CASSSGGTRPEAFF.

The chain carries TRBV15 and TRBJ2-1; 11 bases map to TRBD2. This CDR3 has 17 amino acids. The germline gives CDR1 LNHNV, CDR2 YYDKDF (reference sequence). J lost 4 bases, V lost 0 bases, and 5 bases had no gene match. The chain's CDR3 is CATSRDRGTSGYNEQFF. CDR3 bases: TGTGCCACCAGCAGAGATAGGGGGACTAGCGGTTACAATGAGCAGTTCTTC.

The genes are TRBV4-1 and TRBJ2-1; D is uncertain. The CDR3 has 12 residues. Germline assignment: CDR1 MGHRA and CDR2 YSYEKL. The V end was cut by 3 bases, the J end by 5 bases, with 5 bases between. In DNA form, the CDR3 reads TGCGCCAGCAGCCATTCAGACAATGAGCAGTTCTTC. This codes for CASSHSDNEQFF.

This rearrangement joins TRBV7-9 to TRBJ1-2, with 8 bases aligning to TRBD1. CDR3 length: 14 residues. Trimming cost V 6 bases and J 6 bases; bases outside gene matches: 9. Germline lookup yields CDR1 SEHNR and CDR2 FQNEAQ (reference sequence). CDR3 nucleotide sequence: TGTGCCAGCAGTAGGACAGGGATCGGGGATGGCTACACCTTC. Its translation is CASSRTGIGDGYTF.